Presented here are 16 T cell receptor beta chains from one specimen sequenced in a study of cytomegalovirus exposure and HLA in healthy donors. PCR was performed using 60 Vbeta and 13 Jbeta primers. Only in-frame clones appear in the TCRdb table, and some are missing; sequencing was by immunoSEQ multiplex PCR. Here the sample spans around 200,000 clones, 75% being singletons. Specimen: PBMCs. The receptor set was obtained from a male donor in good health and CMV-seronegative.

The chain recombines TRBV4-1 with TRBJ1-5; perhaps TRBD1 as D (5 bases). Germline-derived CDR1 and CDR2 are MGHRA and YSYEKL. The CDR3 has 16 residues. Trimming shortened V by 0 bases and J by 5 bases, and 14 bases separated the two germline ends. The CDR3, as DNA: TGCGCCAGCAGCCAAGATCCCAGGGAACGGGATCAGCCCCAGCATTTT. Its protein product is CASSQDPRERDQPQHF.

The chain couples TRBV10-1 to TRBJ2-2, with 7 bases that match TRBD2. The CDR3 is 16 residues long. Germline CDR1 reads WNHNN; CDR2 reads SYGVQD (reference sequence). V dropped 3 bases and J dropped 3; count of bases not matched to a gene: 7. CDR3 sequence: CASSENGGSDTGELFF. Written as DNA, the CDR3 is TGCGCCAGCAGTGAAAACGGGGGGTCGGACACCGGGGAGCTGTTTTTT.

The chain uses TRBV29-1 and TRBJ2-1; 10 bases match TRBD1. Germline V lookup: CDR1 SQVTM, CDR2 ANQGSEA. There are 12 residues in the CDR3. The V segment lost 4 bases and the J segment 6 bases; nucleotides outside the gene matches: 0. The CDR3 spells CSVGQGANEQFF. CDR3 DNA: TGCAGCGTTGGACAGGGGGCCAATGAGCAGTTCTTC.

V is TRBV19 and J is TRBJ2-5; no definite D call. Germline CDR1 is LNHDA and CDR2 is SQIVND (reference sequence). CDR3 length: 14 residues. Trimming took 4 bases from V and 4 from J, leaving 13 bases between them. The CDR3, as DNA: TGTGCCAGTAGTACCCTATCTACCGCAGAGACCCAGTACTTC. This gives the protein CASSTLSTAETQYF.

The V call is TRBV4-1, the J call TRBJ2-1; D gene uncertain. The germline V gene encodes CDR1 MGHRA and CDR2 YSYEKL. Trimming took 6 bases from V and 6 from J, leaving 6 bases between them. The CDR3 is 11 residues long. The CDR3 here is CASSRGNEQFF. The DNA of the CDR3 is TGCGCCAGCAGTCGAGGCAATGAGCAGTTCTTC.

This chain connects TRBV6-5 to TRBJ2-2; D is perhaps TRBD2 (6 bases). Germline CDR1 and CDR2: MNHEY and SVGAGI. V was pared by 5 bases and J by 1 base, with 8 bases between. The CDR3 runs to 14 residues. CDR3 DNA sequence: TGTGCCAGCAGTCTTAGCGGGAACACCGGGGAGCTGTTTTTT. As protein: CASSLSGNTGELFF.

This clone was counted between two and nine times. This chain connects TRBV25-1 to TRBJ1-1; D unclear. From germline, CDR1 is MGHDK and CDR2 SYGVNS. CDR3 length: 16 residues. Trimming left V 2 bases short and J 1 base short, with 14 bases between. The CDR3 here is CASSEAATVGNTEAFF. CDR3 DNA sequence: TGTGCCAGCAGTGAAGCTGCCACAGTGGGGAACACTGAAGCTTTCTTT.

In its sample, this clone was seen once. The chain employs TRBV28 and TRBJ1-5; D unclear. CDR3 length: 14 amino acids. Germline loops: CDR1 MDHEN, CDR2 SYDVKM. The V end lost 6 bases, the J end lost 7 bases, and 16 bases lay between the germline ends. The CDR3 loop reads CASRLSSSRQPQHF. DNA for the CDR3: TGTGCCAGCAGACTCTCTTCGAGCCGGCAGCCCCAGCATTTT.

This clone has just a few counts. The chain is built from TRBV7-9 and TRBJ2-3; D ambiguous. CDR3 length equals 13 residues. In germline, CDR1 is SEHNR, CDR2 FQNEAQ (reference sequence). The V gene lost 5 bases and the J gene lost 0 bases, with 6 bases spanning the gap. CDR3 sequence: CASSRTSTDTQYF. DNA for the CDR3: TGTGCCAGCAGCAGAACTAGCACAGATACGCAGTATTTT.

The chain is built from TRBV2 and TRBJ1-2; maybe TRBD1 (5 bases). Trimming removed 3 bases at V and 8 bases at J, with 13 bases between. The CDR3 extends over 13 amino acids. The germline gives CDR1 SNHLY, CDR2 FYNNEI. CDR3 in DNA: TGTGCCAGCAGTGAGGCTGGAGGGGTAGGCTACACCTTC. Amino acid sequence: CASSEAGGVGYTF. The variable domain in full, completed from reference TRBV2 and TRBJ1-2, reads EPEVTQTPSHQVTQMGQEVILRCVPISNHLYFYWYRQILGQKVEFLVSFYNNEISEKSEIFDDQFSVERPDGSNFTLKIRSTKLEDSAMYFCASSEAGGVGYTFGSGTRLTVV.

The gene calls are TRBV6-5 and TRBJ1-1; D might be TRBD1 (6 bases). Germline V lookup: CDR1 MNHEY, CDR2 SVGAGI. The CDR3 runs 15 residues. Trimming removed 6 bases at V and 3 bases at J, with 17 bases between. The CDR3 nucleotides are TGTGCCAGCAGGGGAGGAGGGGAGGGGGACACTGAAGCTTTCTTT. This encodes CASRGGGEGDTEAFF.

The rearrangement links TRBV7-9 to TRBJ1-2; weak D call: TRBD1 (5 bases). The V gene's germline CDR1 is SEHNR and CDR2 FQNEAQ (reference sequence). The CDR3 runs to 14 residues. Trimming cost V 4 bases and J 8 bases, with 17 bases left between them. Here the CDR3 reads CASSSQSDPGGYTF. CDR3 DNA sequence: TGTGCCAGCAGCTCCCAATCGGACCCAGGGGGCTACACCTTC. Complete variable domain (other parts from reference TRBV7-9 and TRBJ1-2): DTGVSQNPRHKITKRGQNVTFRCDPISEHNRLYWYRQTLGQGPEFLTYFQNEAQLEKSRLLSDRFSAERPKGSFSTLEIQRTEQGDSAMYLCASSSQSDPGGYTFGSGTRLTVV.

A note on this clone: Other DNA sequences in this specimen translate into the identical CDR3. The chain couples TRBV7-8 to TRBJ2-7; D not resolved. Trimming removed 3 bases from V and 0 bases from J, with 3 bases in between. The length of the CDR3 is 12 residues. Looked up from germline, CDR1 is SGHVS and CDR2 is FQNEAQ. The CDR3 DNA sequence: TGTGCCAGCAGCTTGAGCTCCTACGAGCAGTACTTC. Protein sequence: CASSLSSYEQYF.

V gene TRBV7-9 combines with J gene TRBJ2-1, with 7 bases lining up with TRBD1. CDR3 length: 16 amino acids. Per the germline V gene, CDR1 is SEHNR and CDR2 is FQNEAQ (reference sequence). Unmatched junction bases numbered 8, after V lost 2 bases and J lost 4 bases. CDR3 region: CASSLSGRQGYNEQFF. The CDR3 bases are TGTGCCAGCAGCTTATCAGGGCGACAGGGATACAATGAGCAGTTCTTC.

This chain links TRBV6-1 with TRBJ1-2; D is uncertain. V lost 0 bases and J 5 bases, leaving 16 bases between the germline ends. CDR1 and CDR2 from the germline V gene are MNHNS and SASEGT. This CDR3 is 16 amino acids long. The CDR3 spells CASSEAGGGRLYGYTF. The CDR3 DNA sequence: TGTGCCAGCAGTGAAGCTGGTGGCGGGCGGTTATATGGCTACACCTTC.

This clone was seen a handful of times. The rearrangement uses TRBV11-3 and TRBJ2-1, with TRBD1 identical over 9 bases. The CDR3 length is 15 residues. The junction had 7 bases not matched to a gene; V was cut back by 5 bases and J by 5 bases. Germline CDR1 is SGHNT and CDR2 is YENEEA. This chain's CDR3 is CASSPGTGRHNEQFF. The CDR3 region has the DNA TGTGCCAGCAGCCCGGGGACAGGGAGGCACAATGAGCAGTTCTTC.